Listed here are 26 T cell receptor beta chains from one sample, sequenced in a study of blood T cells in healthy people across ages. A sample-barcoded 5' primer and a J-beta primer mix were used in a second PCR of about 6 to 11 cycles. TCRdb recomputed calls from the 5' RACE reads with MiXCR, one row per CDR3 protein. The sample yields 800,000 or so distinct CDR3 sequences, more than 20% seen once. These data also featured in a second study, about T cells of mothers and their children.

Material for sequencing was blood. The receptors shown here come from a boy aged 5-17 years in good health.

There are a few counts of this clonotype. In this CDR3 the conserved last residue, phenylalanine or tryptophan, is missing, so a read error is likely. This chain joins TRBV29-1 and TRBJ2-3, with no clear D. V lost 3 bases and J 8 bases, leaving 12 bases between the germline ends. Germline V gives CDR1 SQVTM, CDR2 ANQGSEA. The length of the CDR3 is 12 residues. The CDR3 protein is CSVDWAGRTQYL. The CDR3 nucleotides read TGCAGCGTTGACTGGGCAGGTCGTACGCAGTATCTT.

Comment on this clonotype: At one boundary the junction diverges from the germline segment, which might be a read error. This CDR3 is CASGLEGTSGGPRETQYF. CDR3 nucleotide sequence: TGTGCCAGCGGCTTAGAAGGGACTAGCGGGGGTCCCCGGGAGACCCAGTACTTC. The chain is built from TRBV7-9 and TRBJ2-5; 14 nucleotides agree with TRBD2. Germline CDR1 and CDR2: SEHNR and FQNEAQ (reference sequence). The CDR3 runs to 18 residues. The complete variable domain, with remaining parts taken from reference TRBV7-9 and TRBJ2-5, reads DTGVSQNPRHKITKRGQNVTFRCDPISEHNRLYWYRQTLGQGPEFLTYFQNEAQLEKSRLLSDRFSAERPKGSFSTLEIQRTEQGDSAMYLCASGLEGTSGGPRETQYFGPGTRLLVL.

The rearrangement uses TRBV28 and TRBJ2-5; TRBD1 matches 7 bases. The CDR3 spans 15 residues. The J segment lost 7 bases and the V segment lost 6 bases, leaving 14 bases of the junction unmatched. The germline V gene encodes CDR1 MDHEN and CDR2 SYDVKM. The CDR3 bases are TGTGCCAGCAGCCGACCTAGACAGGGTCCGGGGACCCAGTACTTC. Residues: CASSRPRQGPGTQYF.

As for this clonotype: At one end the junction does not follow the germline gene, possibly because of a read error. The DNA of the CDR3 is TGTGCCAGCAGCTTAGGTGGGGATAGGAATCAGGCCCAGCATTTT. Translated: CASSLGGDRNQAQHF. V and J are TRBV7-9 and TRBJ1-5; D gene unclear. The CDR3 length is 15 residues. The germline gives CDR1 SEHNR, CDR2 FQNEAQ (reference sequence).

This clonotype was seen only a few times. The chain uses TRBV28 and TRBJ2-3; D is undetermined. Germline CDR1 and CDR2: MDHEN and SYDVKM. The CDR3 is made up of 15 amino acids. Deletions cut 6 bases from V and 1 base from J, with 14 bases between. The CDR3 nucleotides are TGTGCCAGCAGGTGGGGAACCCGAGGCACAGATACGCAGTATTTT. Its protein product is CASRWGTRGTDTQYF.

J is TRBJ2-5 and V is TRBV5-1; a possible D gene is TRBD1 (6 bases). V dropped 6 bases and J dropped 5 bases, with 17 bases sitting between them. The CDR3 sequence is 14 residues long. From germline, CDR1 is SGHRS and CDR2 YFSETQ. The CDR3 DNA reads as TGCGCCAGCAACTTCTCTAACAGGGCTGAGACCCAGTACTTC. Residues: CASNFSNRAETQYF.

As DNA, the CDR3 is TGCAGCGTTTGGGGGAACGACAATGAGCAGTTCTTC. Its protein is CSVWGNDNEQFF. This chain connects TRBV29-1 to TRBJ2-1; D may match TRBD1 or TRBD2 (5 bases each). Trimming removed 5 bases from V and 5 bases from J, with 10 bases in between. CDR1 and CDR2 (germline): SQVTM, ANQGSEA. CDR3 size: 12 residues.

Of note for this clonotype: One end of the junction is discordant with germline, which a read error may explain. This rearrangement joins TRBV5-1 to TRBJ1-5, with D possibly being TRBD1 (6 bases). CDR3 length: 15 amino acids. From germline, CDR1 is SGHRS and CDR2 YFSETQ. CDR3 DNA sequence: TGCGCCAGCAGTTTGGATGGGGGCCACAATCAGCCCCAGCATTTT. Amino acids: CASSLDGGHNQPQHF.

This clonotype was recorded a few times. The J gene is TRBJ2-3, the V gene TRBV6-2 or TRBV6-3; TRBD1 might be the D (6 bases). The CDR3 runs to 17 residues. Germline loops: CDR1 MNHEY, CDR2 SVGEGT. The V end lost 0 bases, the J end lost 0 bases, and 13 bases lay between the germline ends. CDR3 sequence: CASSYSGQLASTDTQYF. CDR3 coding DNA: TGTGCCAGCAGTTACTCCGGACAGCTTGCTAGCACAGATACGCAGTATTTT.

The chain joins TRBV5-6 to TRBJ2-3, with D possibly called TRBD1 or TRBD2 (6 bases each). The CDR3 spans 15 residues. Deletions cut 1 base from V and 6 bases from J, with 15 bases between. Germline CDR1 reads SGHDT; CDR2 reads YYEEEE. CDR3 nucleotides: TGTGCCAGCAGCTTGACAGGGTCACGGGGGGATACGCAGTATTTT. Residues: CASSLTGSRGDTQYF.

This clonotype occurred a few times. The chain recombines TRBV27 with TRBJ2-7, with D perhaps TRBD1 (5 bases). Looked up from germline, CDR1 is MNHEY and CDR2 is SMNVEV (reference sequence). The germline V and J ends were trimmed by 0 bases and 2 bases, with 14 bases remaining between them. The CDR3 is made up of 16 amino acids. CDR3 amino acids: CASSLSPGQATYEQYF. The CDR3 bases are TGTGCCAGCAGTTTATCCCCAGGGCAGGCCACCTACGAGCAGTACTTC.

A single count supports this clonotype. The CDR3 protein is CASSRQGESYYGYTF. CDR3 sequence (DNA): TGTGCCAGCAGTCGACAGGGAGAATCGTACTATGGCTACACCTTC. This chain connects TRBV5-5 to TRBJ1-2; 7 bases line up with TRBD1. This CDR3 has 15 amino acids. V gave up 5 bases and J gave up 3 bases; unmatched junction bases: 10. From germline, CDR1 is SGHKS and CDR2 YYEKEE (reference sequence).

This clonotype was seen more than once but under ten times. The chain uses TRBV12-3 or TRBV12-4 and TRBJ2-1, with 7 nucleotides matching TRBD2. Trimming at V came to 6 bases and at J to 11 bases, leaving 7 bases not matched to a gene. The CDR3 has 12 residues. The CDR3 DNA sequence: TGTGCCAGCAGCCCTAGCGGAATAAAGCAGTTCTTC. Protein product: CASSPSGIKQFF.

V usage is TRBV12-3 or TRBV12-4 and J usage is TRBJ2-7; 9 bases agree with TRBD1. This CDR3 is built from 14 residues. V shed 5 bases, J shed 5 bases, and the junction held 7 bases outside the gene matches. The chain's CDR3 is CASSTGDRVHEQYF. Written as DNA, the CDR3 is TGTGCCAGCAGTACAGGGGACAGGGTACACGAGCAGTACTTC.

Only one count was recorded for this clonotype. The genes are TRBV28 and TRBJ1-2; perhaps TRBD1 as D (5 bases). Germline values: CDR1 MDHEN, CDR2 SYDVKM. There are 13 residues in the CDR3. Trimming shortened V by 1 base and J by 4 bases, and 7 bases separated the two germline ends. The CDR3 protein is CASSLSGFYGYTF. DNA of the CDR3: TGTGCCAGCAGTTTATCAGGGTTCTATGGCTACACCTTC.

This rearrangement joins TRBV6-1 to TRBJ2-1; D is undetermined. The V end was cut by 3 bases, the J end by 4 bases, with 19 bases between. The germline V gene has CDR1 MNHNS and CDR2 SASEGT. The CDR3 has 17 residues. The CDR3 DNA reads TGTGCCAGCAGTGATATTGGGTTCAACGTTCGGTACAATGAGCAGTTCTTC. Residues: CASSDIGFNVRYNEQFF.

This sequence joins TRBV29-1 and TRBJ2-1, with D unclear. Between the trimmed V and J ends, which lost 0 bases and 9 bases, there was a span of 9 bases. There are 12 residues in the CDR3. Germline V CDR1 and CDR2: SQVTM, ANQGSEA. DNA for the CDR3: TGCAGCGTTGAAGAGGGTGGTCGTGAGCAGTTCTTC. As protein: CSVEEGGREQFF.

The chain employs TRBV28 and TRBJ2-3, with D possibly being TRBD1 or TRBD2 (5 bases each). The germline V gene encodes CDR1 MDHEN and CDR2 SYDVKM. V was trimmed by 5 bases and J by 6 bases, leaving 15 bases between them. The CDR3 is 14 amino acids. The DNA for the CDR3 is TGTGCCAGCAGTACCTTGGGACGGGTTGATACGCAGTATTTT. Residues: CASSTLGRVDTQYF.

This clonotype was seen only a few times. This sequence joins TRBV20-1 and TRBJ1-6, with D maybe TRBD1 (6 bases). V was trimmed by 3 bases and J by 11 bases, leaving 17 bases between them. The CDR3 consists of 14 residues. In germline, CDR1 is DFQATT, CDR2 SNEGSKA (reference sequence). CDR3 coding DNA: TGCAGTGCTAGTCTGGGGGCGGTTTTCACACCCCTCCACTTT. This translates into CSASLGAVFTPLHF.

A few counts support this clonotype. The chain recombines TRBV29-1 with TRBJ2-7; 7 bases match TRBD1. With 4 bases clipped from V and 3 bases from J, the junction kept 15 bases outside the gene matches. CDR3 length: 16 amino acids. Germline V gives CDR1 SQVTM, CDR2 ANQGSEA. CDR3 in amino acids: CSVGAFRDSSYYEQYF. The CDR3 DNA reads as TGCAGCGTTGGGGCCTTCCGGGACAGCTCATACTACGAGCAGTACTTC.

In nucleotides, the CDR3 is TGTGCCAGCAGCCTTCACACTGAAGCTTTCTTT. Translating gives CASSLHTEAFF. This chain uses TRBV7-2 with TRBJ1-1; D is unresolved. The CDR3 is 11 amino acids. V was shortened by 5 bases and J by 3 bases, with 4 bases between the two germline ends. CDR1 and CDR2 (germline): SGHTA, FQGNSA.

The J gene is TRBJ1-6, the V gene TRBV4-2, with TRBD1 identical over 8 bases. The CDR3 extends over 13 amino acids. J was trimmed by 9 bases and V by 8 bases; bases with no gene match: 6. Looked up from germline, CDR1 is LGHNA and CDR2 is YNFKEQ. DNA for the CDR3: TGTGCCAGCCGAAGACAGGGGAGTTCACCCCTCCACTTT. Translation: CASRRQGSSPLHF.

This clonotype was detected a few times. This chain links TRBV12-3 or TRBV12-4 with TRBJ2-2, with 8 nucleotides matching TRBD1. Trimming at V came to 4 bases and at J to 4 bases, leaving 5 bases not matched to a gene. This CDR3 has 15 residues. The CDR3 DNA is TGTGCCAGCAGTTCCACAGGGGGGAGCACCGGGGAGCTGTTTTTT. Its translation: CASSSTGGSTGELFF.

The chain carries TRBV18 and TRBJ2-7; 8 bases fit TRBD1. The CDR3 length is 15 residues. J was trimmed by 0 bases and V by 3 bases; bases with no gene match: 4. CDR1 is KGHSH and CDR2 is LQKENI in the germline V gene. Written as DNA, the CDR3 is TGTGCCAGCTCACCTGGGGACAGGTTCTCCTACGAGCAGTACTTC. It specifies CASSPGDRFSYEQYF. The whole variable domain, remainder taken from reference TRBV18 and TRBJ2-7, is NAGVMQNPRHLVRRRGQEARLRCSPMKGHSHVYWYRQLPEEGLKFMVYLQKENIIDESGMPKERFSAEFPKEGPSILRIQQVVRGDSAAYFCASSPGDRFSYEQYFGPGTRLTVT.

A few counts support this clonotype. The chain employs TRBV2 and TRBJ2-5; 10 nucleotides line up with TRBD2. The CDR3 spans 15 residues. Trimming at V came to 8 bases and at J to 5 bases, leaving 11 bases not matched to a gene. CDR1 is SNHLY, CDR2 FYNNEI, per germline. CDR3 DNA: TGTGCCAGCCAATTACTCCTAGCGGGGGTGGAGACCCAGTACTTC. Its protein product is CASQLLLAGVETQYF.

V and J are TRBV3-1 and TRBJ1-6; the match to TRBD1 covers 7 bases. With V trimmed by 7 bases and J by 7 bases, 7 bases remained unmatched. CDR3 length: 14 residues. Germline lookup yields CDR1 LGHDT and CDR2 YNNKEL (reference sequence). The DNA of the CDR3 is TGTGCCAGCACCCGTACAGGGGTGAATTCACCCCTCCACTTT. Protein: CASTRTGVNSPLHF.